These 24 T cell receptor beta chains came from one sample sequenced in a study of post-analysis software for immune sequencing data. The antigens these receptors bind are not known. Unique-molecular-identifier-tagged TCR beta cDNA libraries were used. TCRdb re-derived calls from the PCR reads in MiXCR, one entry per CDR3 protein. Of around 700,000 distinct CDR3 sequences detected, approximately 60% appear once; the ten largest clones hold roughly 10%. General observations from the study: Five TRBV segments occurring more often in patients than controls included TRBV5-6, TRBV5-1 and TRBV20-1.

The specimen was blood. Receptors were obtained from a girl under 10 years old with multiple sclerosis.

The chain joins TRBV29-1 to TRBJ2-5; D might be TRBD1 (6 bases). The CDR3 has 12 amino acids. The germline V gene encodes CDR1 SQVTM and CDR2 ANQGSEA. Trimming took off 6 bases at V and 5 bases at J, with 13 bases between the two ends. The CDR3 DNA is TGCAGCGTGGGGGCCTCAGGGGAGACCCAGTACTTC. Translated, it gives CSVGASGETQYF.

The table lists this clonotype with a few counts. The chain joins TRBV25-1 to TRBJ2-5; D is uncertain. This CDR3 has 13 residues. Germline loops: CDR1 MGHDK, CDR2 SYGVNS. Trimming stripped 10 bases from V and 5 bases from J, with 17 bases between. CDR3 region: CATSAHGRETQYF. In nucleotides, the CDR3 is TGTGCCACCTCGGCTCATGGACGGGAGACCCAGTACTTC.

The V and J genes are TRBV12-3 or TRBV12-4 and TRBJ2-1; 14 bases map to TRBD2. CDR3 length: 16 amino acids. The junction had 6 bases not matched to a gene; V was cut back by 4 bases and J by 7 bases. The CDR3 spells CASSSSGTSGSNEQFF. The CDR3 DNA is TGTGCCAGCAGTTCTTCCGGGACTAGCGGGAGTAATGAGCAGTTCTTC.

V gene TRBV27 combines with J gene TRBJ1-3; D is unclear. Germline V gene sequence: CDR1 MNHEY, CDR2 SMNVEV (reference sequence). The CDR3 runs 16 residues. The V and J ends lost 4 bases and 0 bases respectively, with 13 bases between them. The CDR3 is CASSYTAPRSGNTIYF. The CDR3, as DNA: TGTGCCAGCAGTTACACGGCTCCTCGCTCTGGAAACACCATATATTTT.

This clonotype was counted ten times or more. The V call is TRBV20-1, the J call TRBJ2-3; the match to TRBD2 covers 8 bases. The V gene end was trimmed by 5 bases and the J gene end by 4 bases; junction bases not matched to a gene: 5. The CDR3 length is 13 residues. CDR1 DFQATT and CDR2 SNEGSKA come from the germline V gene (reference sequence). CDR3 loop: CSAGTGGADTQYF. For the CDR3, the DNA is TGCAGTGCTGGGACGGGGGGGGCAGATACGCAGTATTTT.

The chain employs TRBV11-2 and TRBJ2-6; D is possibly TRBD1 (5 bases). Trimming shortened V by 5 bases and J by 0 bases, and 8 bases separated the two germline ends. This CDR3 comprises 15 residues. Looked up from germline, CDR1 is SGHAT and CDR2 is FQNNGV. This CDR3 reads CASSPGISGANVLTF. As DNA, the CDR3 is TGTGCCAGCAGCCCAGGGATCTCTGGGGCCAACGTCCTGACTTTC.

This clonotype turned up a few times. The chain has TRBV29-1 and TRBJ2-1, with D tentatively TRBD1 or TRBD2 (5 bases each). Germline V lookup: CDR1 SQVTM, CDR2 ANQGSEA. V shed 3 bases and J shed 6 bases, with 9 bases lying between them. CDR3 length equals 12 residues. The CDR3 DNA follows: TGCAGCGTTGATGAGGGACCCAATGAGCAGTTCTTC. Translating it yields CSVDEGPNEQFF.

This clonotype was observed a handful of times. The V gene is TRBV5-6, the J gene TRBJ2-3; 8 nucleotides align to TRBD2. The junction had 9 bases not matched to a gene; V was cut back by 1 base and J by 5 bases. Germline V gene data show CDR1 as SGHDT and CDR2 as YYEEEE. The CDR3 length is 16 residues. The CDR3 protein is CASSLRGGRKKDTQYF. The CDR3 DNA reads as TGTGCCAGCAGCTTGCGGGGCGGGAGGAAGAAAGATACGCAGTATTTT.

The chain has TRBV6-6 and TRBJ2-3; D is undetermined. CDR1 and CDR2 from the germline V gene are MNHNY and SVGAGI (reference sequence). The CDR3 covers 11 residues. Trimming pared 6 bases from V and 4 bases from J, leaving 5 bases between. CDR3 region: CASRESDTQYF. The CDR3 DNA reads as TGTGCCAGCAGAGAGTCAGATACGCAGTATTTT.

The CDR3 loop is CASSPGTGGSYGYTF. The CDR3 nucleotides read TGTGCCAGCAGTCCGGGGACAGGGGGCAGCTATGGCTACACCTTC. The chain carries TRBV6-5 and TRBJ1-2; 12 bases agree with TRBD1. This CDR3 has 15 residues. Trimming at V came to 5 bases and at J to 4 bases, leaving 5 bases not matched to a gene. Germline V gene data show CDR1 as MNHEY and CDR2 as SVGAGI.

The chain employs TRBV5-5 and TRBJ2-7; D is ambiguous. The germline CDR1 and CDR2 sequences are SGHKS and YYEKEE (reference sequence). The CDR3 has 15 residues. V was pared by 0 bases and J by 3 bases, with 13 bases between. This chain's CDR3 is CASSLAGLQYYEQYF. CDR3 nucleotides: TGTGCCAGCAGCTTGGCGGGCCTACAATACTACGAGCAGTACTTC.

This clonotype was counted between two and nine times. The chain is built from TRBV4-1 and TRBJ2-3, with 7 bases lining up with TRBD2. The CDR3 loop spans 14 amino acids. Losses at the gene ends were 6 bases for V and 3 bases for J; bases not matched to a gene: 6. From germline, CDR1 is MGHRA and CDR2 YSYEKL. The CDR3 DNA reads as TGCGCCAGCAGGACTAGCTATGTAACAGATACGCAGTATTTT. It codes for CASRTSYVTDTQYF.

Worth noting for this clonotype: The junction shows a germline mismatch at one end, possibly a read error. CDR3 bases: TGCAGGGCTAGAGGCCGAGGGAATGAGCAGTTCTTC. Translating gives CRARGRGNEQFF. The chain recombines TRBV20-1 with TRBJ2-1; TRBD2 might be the D (5 bases). The CDR3 consists of 12 residues. CDR1 is DFQATT and CDR2 is SNEGSKA in the germline V gene (reference sequence).

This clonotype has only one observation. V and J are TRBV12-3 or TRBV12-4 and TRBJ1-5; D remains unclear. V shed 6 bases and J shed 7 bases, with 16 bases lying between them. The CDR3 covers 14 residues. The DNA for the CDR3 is TGTGCCAGCAGCCCCGCAACCCTTGAGCAGCCCCAGCATTTT. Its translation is CASSPATLEQPQHF.

The CDR3 DNA follows: TGCAGTGCTGCCGGCCTCGATACGCAGTATTTT. As protein: CSAAGLDTQYF. The genes are TRBV20-1 and TRBJ2-3; D is ambiguous. The CDR3 is made up of 11 amino acids. The germline V and J ends were trimmed by 5 bases and 6 bases, with 9 bases remaining between them. Germline V gene data show CDR1 as DFQATT and CDR2 as SNEGSKA (reference sequence).

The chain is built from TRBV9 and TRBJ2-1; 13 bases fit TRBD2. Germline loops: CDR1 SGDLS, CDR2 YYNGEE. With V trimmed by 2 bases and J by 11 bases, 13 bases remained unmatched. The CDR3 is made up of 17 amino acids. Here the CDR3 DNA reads TGTGCCAGCAGCGTGGGGGGTAGGAGACTAGCGGGGGGTAAGCAGTTCTTC. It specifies CASSVGGRRLAGGKQFF.

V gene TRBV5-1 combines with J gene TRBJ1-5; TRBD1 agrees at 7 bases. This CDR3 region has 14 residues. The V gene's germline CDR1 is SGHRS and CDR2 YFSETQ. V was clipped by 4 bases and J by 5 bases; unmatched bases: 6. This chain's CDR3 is CASSEGTADQPQHF. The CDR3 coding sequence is TGCGCCAGCAGCGAGGGGACAGCTGATCAGCCCCAGCATTTT. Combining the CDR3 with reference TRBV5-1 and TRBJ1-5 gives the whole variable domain KAGVTQTPRYLIKTRGQQVTLSCSPISGHRSVSWYQQTPGQGLQFLFEYFSETQRNKGNFPGRFSGRQFSNSRSEMNVSTLELGDSALYLCASSEGTADQPQHFGDGTRLSIL.

In nucleotides, the CDR3 is TGCAGTGCTTCTCGGGACTACTCCACAGATACGCAGTATTTT. It translates to CSASRDYSTDTQYF. The chain joins TRBV20-1 to TRBJ2-3; 7 positions agree with TRBD2. The CDR3 loop spans 14 amino acids. With V trimmed by 5 bases and J by 2 bases, 7 bases remained unmatched. Germline CDR1 and CDR2: DFQATT and SNEGSKA (reference sequence).

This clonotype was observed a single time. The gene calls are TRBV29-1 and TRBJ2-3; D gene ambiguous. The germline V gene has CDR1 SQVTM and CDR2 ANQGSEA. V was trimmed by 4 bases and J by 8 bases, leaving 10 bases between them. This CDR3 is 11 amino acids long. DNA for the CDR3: TGCAGCGTTGTCGAGGCCCGTACGCAGTATTTT. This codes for CSVVEARTQYF.

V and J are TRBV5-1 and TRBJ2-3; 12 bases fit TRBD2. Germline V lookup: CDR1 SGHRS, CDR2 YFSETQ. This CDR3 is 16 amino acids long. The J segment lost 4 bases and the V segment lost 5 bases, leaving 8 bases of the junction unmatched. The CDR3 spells CASRPLAGGGADTQYF. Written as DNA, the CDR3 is TGCGCCAGCAGACCCCTAGCGGGAGGGGGTGCAGATACGCAGTATTTT.

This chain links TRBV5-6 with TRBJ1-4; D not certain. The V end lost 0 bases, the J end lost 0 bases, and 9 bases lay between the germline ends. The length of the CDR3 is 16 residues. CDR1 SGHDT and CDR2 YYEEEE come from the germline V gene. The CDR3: CASSLGADPTNEKLFF. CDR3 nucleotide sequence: TGTGCCAGCAGCTTGGGTGCAGACCCAACTAATGAAAAACTGTTTTTT. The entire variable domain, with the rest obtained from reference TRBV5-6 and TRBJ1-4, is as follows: DAGVTQSPTHLIKTRGQQVTLRCSPKSGHDTVSWYQQALGQGPQFIFQYYEEEERQRGNFPDRFSGHQFPNYSSELNVNALLLGDSALYLCASSLGADPTNEKLFFGSGTQLSVL.

CDR3 loop: CSARNWGGEDYGYTF. The CDR3 DNA sequence: TGCAGTGCTAGAAATTGGGGGGGCGAGGACTATGGCTACACCTTC. This chain uses TRBV20-1 with TRBJ1-2; D may be TRBD1 (6 bases). Trimming pared 2 bases from V and 3 bases from J, leaving 16 bases between. Germline V gene data show CDR1 as DFQATT and CDR2 as SNEGSKA (reference sequence). The CDR3 has 15 residues.

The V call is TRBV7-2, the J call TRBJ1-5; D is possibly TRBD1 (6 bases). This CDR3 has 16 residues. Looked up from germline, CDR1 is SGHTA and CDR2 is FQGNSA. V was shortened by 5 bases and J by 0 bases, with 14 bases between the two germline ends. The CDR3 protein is CASSKVGGHSNQPQHF. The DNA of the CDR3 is TGTGCCAGCAGCAAAGTGGGGGGACATAGCAATCAGCCCCAGCATTTT.

CDR3 in amino acids: CSVVVGTSGGPLSYNEQFF. The CDR3 coding sequence is TGCAGCGTTGTAGTGGGGACTAGCGGGGGGCCTTTGTCCTACAATGAGCAGTTCTTC. This chain connects TRBV29-1 to TRBJ2-1; 15 nucleotides agree with TRBD2. The CDR3 totals 19 residues. The trim removed 4 bases at V and 1 base at J, leaving 11 bases unmatched. Germline CDR1 is SQVTM and CDR2 is ANQGSEA.